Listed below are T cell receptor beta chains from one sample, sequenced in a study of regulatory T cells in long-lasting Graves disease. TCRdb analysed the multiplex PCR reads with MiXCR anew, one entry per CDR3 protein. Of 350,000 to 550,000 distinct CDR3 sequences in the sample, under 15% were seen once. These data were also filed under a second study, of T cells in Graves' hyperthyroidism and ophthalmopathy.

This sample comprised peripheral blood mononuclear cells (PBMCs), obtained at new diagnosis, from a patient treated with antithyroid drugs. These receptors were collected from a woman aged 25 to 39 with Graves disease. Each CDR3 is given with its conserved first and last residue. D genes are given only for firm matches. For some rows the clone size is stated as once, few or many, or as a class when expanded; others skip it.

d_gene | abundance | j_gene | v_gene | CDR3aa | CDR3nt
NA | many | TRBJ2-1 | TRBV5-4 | CASSLAVRNEQFF | TGTGCCAGCAGCTTGGCCGTCAGGAATGAGCAGTTCTTC
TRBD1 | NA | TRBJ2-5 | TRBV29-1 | CSVRTGTGETQYF | TGCAGCGTCCGGACAGGGACTGGGGAGACCCAGTACTTC
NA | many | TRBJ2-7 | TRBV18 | CASSTQGQYEQYF | TGTGCCAGCTCAACACAGGGCCAATACGAGCAGTACTTC
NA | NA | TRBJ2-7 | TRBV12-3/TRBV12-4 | CASGRARGIGLKGTEQYF | TGTGCCAGCGGAAGGGCGCGGGGCATTGGACTGAAGGGCACCGAGCAGTACTTC
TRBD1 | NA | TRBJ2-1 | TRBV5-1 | CASSSRQGSYNEQFF | TGCGCCAGCAGCTCTCGACAGGGCTCCTACAATGAGCAGTTCTTC
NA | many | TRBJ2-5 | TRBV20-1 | CSARHRDQTQYF | TGCAGTGCTAGACACAGGGATCAGACCCAGTACTTC
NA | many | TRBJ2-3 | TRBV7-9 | CASSLTRIGTDTQYF | TGTGCCAGCAGCTTAACTAGAATAGGAACAGATACGCAGTATTTT
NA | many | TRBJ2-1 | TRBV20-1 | CSVWLGTETNNEQFF | TGCAGTGTTTGGCTTGGGACCGAGACGAACAATGAGCAGTTCTTC
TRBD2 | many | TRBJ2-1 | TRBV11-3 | CASSLGGTSGIYNEQFF | TGTGCCAGCAGCTTAGGAGGGACTAGCGGGATCTACAATGAGCAGTTCTTC
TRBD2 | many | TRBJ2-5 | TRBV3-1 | CASSPTPAGGKETQYF | TGTGCCAGCAGCCCAACCCCAGCGGGAGGGAAAGAGACCCAGTACTTC
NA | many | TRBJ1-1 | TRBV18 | CASSPRSQPSSNTEAFF | TGTGCCAGCTCACCACGATCACAGCCGTCGTCGAACACTGAAGCTTTCTTT
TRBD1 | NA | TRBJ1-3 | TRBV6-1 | CASRSDRVSGNTIYF | TGTGCCAGCAGATCAGACAGGGTCTCTGGAAACACCATATATTTT
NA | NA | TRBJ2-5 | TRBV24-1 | CATSDWGVAYQETQYF | TGTGCCACCAGTGATTGGGGTGTAGCGTACCAAGAGACCCAGTACTTC
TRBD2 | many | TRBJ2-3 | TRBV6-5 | CASSYSKLAVHTDTQYF | TGTGCCAGCAGTTACTCGAAGCTAGCGGTGCACACAGATACGCAGTATTTT
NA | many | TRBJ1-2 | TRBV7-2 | CASSTTSIRGDGYTF | TGTGCCAGCAGCACCACTAGTATCAGAGGCGATGGCTACACCTTC
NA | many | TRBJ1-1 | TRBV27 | CASSQVPPGAFF | TGTGCCAGCAGCCAGGTCCCCCCTGGGGCTTTCTTT
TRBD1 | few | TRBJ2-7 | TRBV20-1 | CSAWGDRDYEQYF | TGCAGTGCTTGGGGGGACAGGGACTACGAGCAGTACTTC
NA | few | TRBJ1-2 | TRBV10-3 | CAISESSKAYGYTF | TGTGCCATCAGTGAGTCTTCAAAGGCCTATGGCTACACCTTC
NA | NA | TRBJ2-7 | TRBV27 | CASRAIHEQYF | TGTGCCAGCAGGGCCATCCACGAGCAGTACTTC
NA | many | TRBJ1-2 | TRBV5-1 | CASSSGRSGYTF | TGCGCCAGCAGCTCAGGACGGTCTGGCTACACCTTC
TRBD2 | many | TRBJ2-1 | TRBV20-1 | CSAREVRGAYNEQFF | TGCAGTGCTAGAGAAGTGCGGGGGGCCTACAATGAGCAGTTCTTC
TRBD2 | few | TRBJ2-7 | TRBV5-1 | CASSNGLADEQYF | TGCGCCAGCAGCAATGGACTAGCAGACGAGCAGTACTTC
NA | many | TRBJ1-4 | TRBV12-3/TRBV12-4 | CASSLNSGTLFF | TGTGCCAGCAGTTTAAATTCGGGTACTCTGTTTTTT
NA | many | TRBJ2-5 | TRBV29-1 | CSVVLAEKETQYF | TGCAGCGTTGTATTAGCGGAAAAAGAGACCCAGTACTTC
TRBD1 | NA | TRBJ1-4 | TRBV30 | CAWGGQANEKLFF | TGTGCCTGGGGGGGACAGGCTAATGAAAAACTGTTTTTT
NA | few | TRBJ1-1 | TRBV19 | CASSTRRGQGNTEAFF | TGTGCCAGTAGTACCAGGCGGGGCCAGGGGAACACTGAAGCTTTCTTT
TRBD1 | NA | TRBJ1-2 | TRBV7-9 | CASSLDETGVIYGYTF | TGTGCCAGCAGCTTAGATGAGACAGGGGTGATCTATGGCTACACCTTC
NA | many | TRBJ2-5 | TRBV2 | CASKPTMGKETQYF | TGTGCCAGCAAGCCGACAATGGGGAAGGAGACCCAGTACTTC
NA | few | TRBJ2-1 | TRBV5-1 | CASSRLTEANEQFF | TGCGCCAGCAGCCGCCTGACCGAGGCGAATGAGCAGTTCTTC
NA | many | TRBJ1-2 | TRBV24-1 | CATWAANYGYTF | TGTGCCACCTGGGCGGCTAACTATGGCTACACCTTC
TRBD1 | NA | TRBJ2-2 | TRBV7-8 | CASSRLDRVTGELFF | TGTGCCAGCAGCAGACTTGACAGGGTCACCGGGGAGCTGTTTTTT
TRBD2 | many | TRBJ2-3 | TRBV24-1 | CATRESGSEDTQYF | TGTGCCACCAGGGAAAGCGGGAGTGAAGATACGCAGTATTTT
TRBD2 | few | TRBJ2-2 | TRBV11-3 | CASSSPNSGRSPTDTGELFF | TGTGCCAGCAGCTCCCCGAATAGCGGGAGGTCCCCCACGGACACCGGGGAGCTGTTTTTT
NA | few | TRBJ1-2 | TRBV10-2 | CASAPPGYYGYTF | TGCGCCAGCGCACCCCCAGGGTATTACGGCTACACCTTC
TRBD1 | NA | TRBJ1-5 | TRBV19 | CASSSKVGQARRQPQHF | TGTGCCAGTAGTTCAAAGGTGGGACAGGCACGGCGGCAGCCCCAGCATTTT
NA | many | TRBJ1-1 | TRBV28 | CASRYGARGNTEAFF | TGTGCCAGCAGGTATGGCGCCAGGGGAAACACTGAAGCTTTCTTT
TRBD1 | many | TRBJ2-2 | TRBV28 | CASSLDRAGTGELFF | TGTGCCAGCAGTTTAGACAGGGCCGGAACCGGGGAGCTGTTTTTT
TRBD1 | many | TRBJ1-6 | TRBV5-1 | CASSLASGQGAPLHF | TGCGCCAGCAGCTTGGCCTCAGGACAGGGGGCGCCCCTCCACTTT
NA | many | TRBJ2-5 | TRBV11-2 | CASSFGIKETQYF | TGTGCCAGCAGCTTTGGCATCAAAGAGACCCAGTACTTC
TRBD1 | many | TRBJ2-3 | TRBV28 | CASSPGTGATDTQYF | TGTGCCAGCAGCCCCGGGACAGGGGCCACAGATACGCAGTATTTT
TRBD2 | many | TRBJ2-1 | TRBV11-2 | CASSKNGLAGLWGEQFF | TGTGCCAGCAGCAAAAATGGGCTAGCGGGATTGTGGGGTGAGCAGTTCTTC
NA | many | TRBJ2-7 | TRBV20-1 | CSARLVGPTGGYEQYF | TGCAGTGCCCGGTTAGTCGGGCCGACAGGTGGCTACGAGCAGTACTTC
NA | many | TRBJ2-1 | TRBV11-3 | CASSFPGINEQFF | TGTGCCAGCAGCTTCCCGGGAATAAATGAGCAGTTCTTC
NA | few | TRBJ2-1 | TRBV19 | CASTAGSSYNEQFF | TGTGCCAGCACGGCCGGGAGCTCCTACAATGAGCAGTTCTTC
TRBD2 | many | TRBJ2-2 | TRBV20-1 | CSATSGMNTGELFF | TGCAGTGCTACTAGCGGGATGAACACCGGGGAGCTGTTTTTT
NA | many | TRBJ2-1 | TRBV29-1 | CSGASYNEQFF | TGCAGCGGTGCTTCCTACAATGAGCAGTTCTTC
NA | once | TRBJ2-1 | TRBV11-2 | CASRGRVVWGNEQFF | TGTGCCAGCAGGGGTCGGGTAGTGTGGGGAAATGAGCAGTTCTTC